This T cell receptor (beta chain) appears in the sequencing data of a study of T cell repertoires in cytomegalovirus infection. About the study: A matching HLA type, together with CMV infection, was signaled by public TCR beta signatures.

Study-level findings and limits: HLA-C-restricted, CMV-specific TCR beta clonotypes were dominant ex vivo. Identification of carriers of CMV plus the relevant HLA was achieved through cumulative public TCR beta family frequency.

TCRdb used MiXCR to reprocess the reads, holding one entry per CDR3 protein. The data hold approximately 320,000 distinct CDR3 sequences, with around 9.5% observed a single time. In this sample, this clonotype turned up many times. Its antigen is unknown. The source of this sequence is a human donor in good health (CMV status not recorded). Some clones in this sample may be carry-over from other donors' samples. Sequencing was carried out using PBMCs.

The CDR3 loop is CASSPSFGGQYF. The CDR3 coding sequence is TGTGCCAGCAGCCCCTCCTTCGGGGGGCAGTATTTT. The J gene is TRBJ2-3, the V gene TRBV7-2, with a tentative D call TRBD2 (6 bases). Germline-derived CDR1 and CDR2 are SGHTA and FQGNSA. This CDR3 region has 12 residues. V was shortened by 5 bases and J by 11 bases, with 14 bases between the two germline ends.